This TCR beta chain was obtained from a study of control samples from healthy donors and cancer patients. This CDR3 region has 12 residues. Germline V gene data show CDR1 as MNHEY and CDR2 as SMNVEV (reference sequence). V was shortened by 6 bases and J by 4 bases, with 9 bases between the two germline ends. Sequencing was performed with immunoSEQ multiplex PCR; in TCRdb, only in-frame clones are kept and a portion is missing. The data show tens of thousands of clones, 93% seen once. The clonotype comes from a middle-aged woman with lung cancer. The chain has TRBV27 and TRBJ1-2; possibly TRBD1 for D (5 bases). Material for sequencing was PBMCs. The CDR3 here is CASSWDGYGYTF. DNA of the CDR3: TGTGCCAGCAGCTGGGACGGCTATGGCTACACCTTC.